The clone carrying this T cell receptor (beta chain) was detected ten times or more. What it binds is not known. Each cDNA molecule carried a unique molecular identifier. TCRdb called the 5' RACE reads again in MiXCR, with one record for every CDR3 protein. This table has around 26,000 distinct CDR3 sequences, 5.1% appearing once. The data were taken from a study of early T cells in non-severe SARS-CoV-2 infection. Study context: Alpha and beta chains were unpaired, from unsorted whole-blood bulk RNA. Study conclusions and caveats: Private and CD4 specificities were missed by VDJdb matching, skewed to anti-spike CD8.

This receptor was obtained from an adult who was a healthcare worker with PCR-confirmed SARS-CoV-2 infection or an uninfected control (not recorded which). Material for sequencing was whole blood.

For the CDR3, the DNA is TGTGCCAGCAGTCGGACAGTGGGCAATCAGCCCCAGCATTTT. It encodes CASSRTVGNQPQHF. The chain carries TRBV6-1 and TRBJ1-5; D might be TRBD1 (6 bases). The CDR3 spans 14 residues. The V gene's germline CDR1 is MNHNS and CDR2 SASEGT. V was trimmed by 5 bases and J by 2 bases, leaving 10 bases between them.